What follows is one T cell receptor beta chain and its context. The data stem from a study of blood T cell repertoires in COVID-19. Study summary: Sites across the United States, Italy and Spain contributed samples from acute and convalescent COVID-19.

This CDR3 region has 17 residues. With 7 bases clipped from V and 9 bases from J, the junction kept 18 bases outside the gene matches. Germline V gene data show CDR1 as MGHDK and CDR2 as SYGVNS. Per the original methods: Estimation of nucleated cell counts relied on the amplification of reference gene primers. TCRdb keeps only in-frame clones here, not all; method: immunoSEQ multiplex PCR. V and J calls and clone size are copied from that table; D and trimming were computed from the DNA. The data contain roughly 150,000 clones, roughly nine tenths of them seen just once; the ten biggest clones take up roughly an eighth.

The chain has TRBV25-1 and TRBJ2-1; 10 bases match TRBD1. Sample: peripheral blood. The TCR comes from a man aged 18 to 35 with COVID-19, enrolled during active disease. CDR3 residues: CASTRWGGDRGSAEQFF. CDR3 nucleotide sequence: TGTGCCAGCACCCGATGGGGGGGGGACAGGGGTTCTGCTGAGCAGTTCTTC.